The sequence of this T cell receptor (beta chain) was determined in a study of patients and donors after allogeneic stem cell transplantation. The V end lost 6 bases, the J end lost 2 bases, and 12 bases lay between the germline ends. CDR1 DFQATT and CDR2 SNEGSKA come from the germline V gene (reference sequence). This CDR3 region has 13 residues. One entry per CDR3 protein, called by TCRdb with MiXCR from the RT-PCR reads. The sample has 70,000 or so distinct CDR3 sequences, around 27% seen once. The source material was blood, either unsorted or a sorted T cell fraction (not recorded which). The chain combines TRBV20-1 with TRBJ2-3; D is unresolved. The source is a human donor who was either an allogeneic HSCT recipient or a stem cell or donor lymphocyte infusion donor (not recorded which). It is not recorded whose cells these are; they may come from a transplant donor. The CDR3 bases are TGCAGTGCGATCACAACGGCCACAGATACGCAGTATTTT. As protein: CSAITTATDTQYF.